This T cell receptor beta chain came from a study of cytomegalovirus exposure and HLA in healthy donors. V was trimmed by 1 base and J by 3 bases, leaving 10 bases between them. This CDR3 has 16 amino acids. The germline CDR1 and CDR2 sequences are KGHSH and LQKENI. Profiled with immunoSEQ multiplex PCR; TCRdb holds only in-frame clones, not every one. The sample has about 69,000 clones, approximately 94% seen once; the top ten hold more than 1%. Input material: PBMCs. The genes are TRBV18 and TRBJ1-6, with D possibly TRBD1 on 5 matching bases. This receptor was identified in a woman under 30 in good health and CMV-seronegative. CDR3 in amino acids: CASSPREGVYNSPLHF. Here the CDR3 DNA reads TGTGCCAGCTCACCACGGGAAGGGGTCTATAATTCACCCCTCCACTTT.